The sequence of this T cell receptor (beta chain) was determined in a study of Ad26.COV2.S vaccination and SARS-CoV-2 variants. To note about this clone: Its specificity is unknown.

Broader study findings: It is possible that the TCR breadth and depth analyses underestimated the total T cell responses. Vaccine recipients showed a spike-specific TCR breadth that was higher than in placebo recipients.

With 5 bases clipped from V and 3 bases from J, the junction kept 5 bases outside the gene matches. CDR3 length: 14 residues. Germline CDR1 SGHAT, CDR2 FQNNGV. Treatment described: about 20 received Ad26.COV2.S at low or high dose, single or two shots; about 5 received placebo; per-sample allocation not given. Sampling was performed 63 days after the first vaccine or placebo injection. Data came from immunoSEQ multiplex PCR; TCRdb stores just in-frame clones and leaves some out. This sample has roughly 380,000 clones, with roughly 90% found just once. The receptor was derived from a person aged 18-60 years who received the Ad26.COV2.S COVID-19 vaccine or a placebo. The V gene is TRBV11-2, the J gene TRBJ2-7; 9 bases line up with TRBD1. Specimen: peripheral blood, collected in a trial of Ad26.COV2.S vaccine versus placebo. CDR3 coding DNA: TGTGCCAGCAGCCCCGGGACAGGGCGCTACGAGCAGTACTTC. Translation gives CASSPGTGRYEQYF.